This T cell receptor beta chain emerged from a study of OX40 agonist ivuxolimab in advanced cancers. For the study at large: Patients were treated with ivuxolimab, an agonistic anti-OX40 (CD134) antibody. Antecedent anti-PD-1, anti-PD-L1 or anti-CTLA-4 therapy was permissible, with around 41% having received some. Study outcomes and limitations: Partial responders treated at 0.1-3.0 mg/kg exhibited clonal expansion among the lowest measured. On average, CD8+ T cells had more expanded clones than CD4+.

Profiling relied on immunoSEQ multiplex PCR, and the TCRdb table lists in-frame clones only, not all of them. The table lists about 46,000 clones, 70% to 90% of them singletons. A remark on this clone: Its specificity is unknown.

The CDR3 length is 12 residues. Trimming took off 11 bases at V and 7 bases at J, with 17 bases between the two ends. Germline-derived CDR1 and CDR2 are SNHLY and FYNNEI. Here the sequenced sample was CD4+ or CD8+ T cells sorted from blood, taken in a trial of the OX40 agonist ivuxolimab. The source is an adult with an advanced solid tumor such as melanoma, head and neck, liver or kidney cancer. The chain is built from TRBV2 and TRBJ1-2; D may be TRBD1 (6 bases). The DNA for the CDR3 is TGTGCCTCCCACGCAGGGGAACTTGGCTACACCTTC. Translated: CASHAGELGYTF.